The entry below gives a single T cell receptor (beta chain) sequence along with its context. Its antigen is currently unknown. Trimming removed 0 bases at V and 7 bases at J, with 7 bases between. The germline CDR1 and CDR2 sequences are SGHTA and FQGNSA. The CDR3 consists of 14 residues. This entry belongs to a study of cytomegalovirus exposure and HLA in healthy donors. Across the whole study: Most donors, 70% to 85% of over 350 genotyped, fell in the Caucasian-associated ancestry cluster.

General observations from the study: As a later analysis revealed, most CMV-associated TCR beta chains appeared HLA-restricted.

PCR was performed using 60 Vbeta and 13 Jbeta primers. Here immunoSEQ multiplex PCR was the method, and the copy in TCRdb shows in-frame clones only, minus some. This sample yields tens of thousands of clones, of which 60% to 80% are seen a single time; 4.5% to 7% belongs to the top ten. The rearrangement joins TRBV7-2 to TRBJ1-6; no firm D call. The source is a female donor in good health and CMV-seronegative. What was sequenced was PBMCs. CDR3 sequence: CASSLAQRNSPLHF. CDR3 nucleotides: TGTGCCAGCAGCTTAGCGCAACGGAATTCACCCCTCCACTTT.